This T cell receptor beta chain was sequenced for a study of T cell responses to AZD1222 COVID-19 vaccine. CDR3 length equals 17 residues. Assay used: immunoSEQ multiplex PCR; TCRdb lists only in-frame clones, some missing. The table lists about 160,000 clones, about nine tenths of them singletons. The chain has TRBV21-1 and TRBJ1-5. TRBV21-1 is recorded as a pseudogene. The sequenced sample was peripheral blood, obtained on day 0 of AZD1222 vaccination. The TCR sequence derives from an adult in good health. CDR3 region: CASSKDGGGRCNQPQHF. The CDR3 nucleotides read TGTGCCAGCAGCAAAGATGGCGGGGGAAGGTGCAATCAGCCCCAGCATTTT.